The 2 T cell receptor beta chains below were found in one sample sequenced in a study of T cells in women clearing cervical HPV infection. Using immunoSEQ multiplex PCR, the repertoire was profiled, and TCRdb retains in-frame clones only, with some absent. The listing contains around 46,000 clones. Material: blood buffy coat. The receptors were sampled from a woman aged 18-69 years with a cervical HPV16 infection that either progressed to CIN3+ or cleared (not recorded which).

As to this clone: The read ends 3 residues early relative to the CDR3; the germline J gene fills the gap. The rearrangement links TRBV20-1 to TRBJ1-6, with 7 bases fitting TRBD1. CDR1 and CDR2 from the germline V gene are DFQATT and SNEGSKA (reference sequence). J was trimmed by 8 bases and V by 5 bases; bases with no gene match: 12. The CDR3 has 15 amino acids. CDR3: CSAGGLTGDDSPLHF. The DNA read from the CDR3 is TGCAGTGCTGGCGGGCTTACAGGGGACGATTCACCC.

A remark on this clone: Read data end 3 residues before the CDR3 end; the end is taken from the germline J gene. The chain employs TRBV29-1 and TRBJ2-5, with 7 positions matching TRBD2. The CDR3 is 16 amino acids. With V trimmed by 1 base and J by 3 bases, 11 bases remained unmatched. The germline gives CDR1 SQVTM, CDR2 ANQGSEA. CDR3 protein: CSVEGEIPAGEETQYF. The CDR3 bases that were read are TGCAGCGTTGAAGGGGAGATTCCGGCGGGAGAAGAGACC.